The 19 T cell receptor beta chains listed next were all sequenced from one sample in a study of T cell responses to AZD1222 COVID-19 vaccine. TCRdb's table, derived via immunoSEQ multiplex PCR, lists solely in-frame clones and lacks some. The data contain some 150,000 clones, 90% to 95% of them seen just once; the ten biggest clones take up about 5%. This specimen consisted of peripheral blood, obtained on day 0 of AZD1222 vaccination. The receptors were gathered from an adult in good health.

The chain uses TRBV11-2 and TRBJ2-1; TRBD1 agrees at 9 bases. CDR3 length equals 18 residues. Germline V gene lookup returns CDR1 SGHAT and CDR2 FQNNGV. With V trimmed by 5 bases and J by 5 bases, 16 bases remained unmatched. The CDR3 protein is CASSLITWRDREDNEQFF. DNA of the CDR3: TGTGCCAGCAGCCTAATAACCTGGCGGGACAGGGAAGACAATGAGCAGTTCTTC.

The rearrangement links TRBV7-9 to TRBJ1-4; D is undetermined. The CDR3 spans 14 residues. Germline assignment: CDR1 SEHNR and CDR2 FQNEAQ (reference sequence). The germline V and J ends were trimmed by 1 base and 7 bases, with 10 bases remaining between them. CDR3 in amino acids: CASSLGGSREKLFF. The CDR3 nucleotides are TGTGCCAGCAGCTTAGGGGGTTCTCGTGAAAAACTGTTTTTT. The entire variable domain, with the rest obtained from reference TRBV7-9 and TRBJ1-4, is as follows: DTGVSQNPRHKITKRGQNVTFRCDPISEHNRLYWYRQTLGQGPEFLTYFQNEAQLEKSRLLSDRFSAERPKGSFSTLEIQRTEQGDSAMYLCASSLGGSREKLFFGSGTQLSVL.

CDR3 sequence reads: CASNPTMGYYNEQFF. The CDR3, as DNA: TGTGCCAGCAACCCGACTATGGGGTACTACAATGAGCAGTTCTTC. This chain links TRBV11-2 with TRBJ2-1, with a possible D match to TRBD2 (5 bases). CDR1 is SGHAT and CDR2 is FQNNGV in the germline V gene. V lost 7 bases to trimming and J lost 3 bases, with 16 bases between them. The CDR3 covers 15 residues.

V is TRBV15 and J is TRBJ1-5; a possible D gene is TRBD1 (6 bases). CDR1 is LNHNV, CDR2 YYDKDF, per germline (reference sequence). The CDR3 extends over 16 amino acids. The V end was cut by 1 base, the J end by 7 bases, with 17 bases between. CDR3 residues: CATSRGRDTKGQPQHF. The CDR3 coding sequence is TGTGCCACCAGCAGAGGCCGGGACACTAAAGGACAGCCCCAGCATTTT.

The CDR3 DNA reads TGTGCCAGTACTGGCCTAGCGAGGGGGACCGGGGAGCTGTTTTTT. Its protein is CASTGLARGTGELFF. V and J are TRBV19 and TRBJ2-2; perhaps D is TRBD1 or TRBD2 (6 bases each). CDR1 and CDR2 from the germline V gene are LNHDA and SQIVND (reference sequence). The CDR3 is made up of 15 amino acids. V was pared by 7 bases and J by 5 bases, with 17 bases between.

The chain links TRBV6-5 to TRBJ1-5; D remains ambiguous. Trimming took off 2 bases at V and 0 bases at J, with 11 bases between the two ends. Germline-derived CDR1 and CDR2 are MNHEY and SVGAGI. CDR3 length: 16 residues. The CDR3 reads CASSYATSLSNQPQHF. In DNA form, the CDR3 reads TGTGCCAGCAGTTACGCGACATCGCTTAGCAATCAGCCCCAGCATTTT.

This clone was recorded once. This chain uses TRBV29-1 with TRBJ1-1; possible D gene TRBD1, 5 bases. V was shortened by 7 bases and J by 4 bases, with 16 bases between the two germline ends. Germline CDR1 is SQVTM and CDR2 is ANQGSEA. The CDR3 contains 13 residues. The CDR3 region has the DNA TGCAGCGCCTTCGACCCTGGGACCACTGAAGCTTTCTTT. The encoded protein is CSAFDPGTTEAFF. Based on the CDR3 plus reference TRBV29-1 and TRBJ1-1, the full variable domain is SAVISQKPSRDICQRGTSLTIQCQVDSQVTMMFWYRQQPGQSLTLIATANQGSEATYESGFVIDKFPISRPNLTFSTLTVSNMSPEDSSIYLCSAFDPGTTEAFFGQGTRLTVV.

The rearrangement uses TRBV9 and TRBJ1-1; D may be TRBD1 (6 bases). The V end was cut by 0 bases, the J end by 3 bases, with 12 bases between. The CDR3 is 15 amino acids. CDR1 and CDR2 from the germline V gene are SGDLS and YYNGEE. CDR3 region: CASSVGGEGDTEAFF. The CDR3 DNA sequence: TGTGCCAGCAGCGTAGGTGGGGAGGGGGACACTGAAGCTTTCTTT. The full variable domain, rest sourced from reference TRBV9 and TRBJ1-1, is DSGVTQTPKHLITATGQRVTLRCSPRSGDLSVYWYQQSLDQGLQFLIQYYNGEERAKGNILERFSAQQFPDLHSELNLSSLELGDSALYFCASSVGGEGDTEAFFGQGTRLTVV.

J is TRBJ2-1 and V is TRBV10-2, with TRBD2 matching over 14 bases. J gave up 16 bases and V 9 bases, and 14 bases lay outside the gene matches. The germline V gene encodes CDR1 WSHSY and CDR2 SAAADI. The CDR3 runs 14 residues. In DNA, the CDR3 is TGCGCCAGTTTTTCCGGGACTAGCGGGAGTCGTGTCTTCTTC. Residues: CASFSGTSGSRVFF.

The CDR3 DNA reads as TGTGCCAGCAGTTTAAGGAGGGGGATGTCTGGGGCCAACGTCCTGACTTTC. It specifies CASSLRRGMSGANVLTF. This chain joins TRBV28 and TRBJ2-6, with D perhaps TRBD1 or TRBD2 (6 bases each). Per the germline V gene, CDR1 is MDHEN and CDR2 is SYDVKM. V was clipped by 2 bases and J by 1 base, with 12 bases between them. The CDR3 length is 17 residues.

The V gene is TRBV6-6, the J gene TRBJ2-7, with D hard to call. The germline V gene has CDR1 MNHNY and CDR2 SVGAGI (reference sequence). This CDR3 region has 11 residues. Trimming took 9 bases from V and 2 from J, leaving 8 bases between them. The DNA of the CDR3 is TGTGCCAGTGCCCGAGCCTACGAGCAGTACTTC. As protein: CASARAYEQYF.

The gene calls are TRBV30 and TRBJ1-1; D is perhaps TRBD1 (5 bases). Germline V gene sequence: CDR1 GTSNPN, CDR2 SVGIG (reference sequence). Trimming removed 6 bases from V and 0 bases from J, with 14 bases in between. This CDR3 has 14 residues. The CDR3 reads CACLGAVMNTEAFF. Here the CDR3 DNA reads TGTGCCTGCCTCGGGGCGGTCATGAACACTGAAGCTTTCTTT.

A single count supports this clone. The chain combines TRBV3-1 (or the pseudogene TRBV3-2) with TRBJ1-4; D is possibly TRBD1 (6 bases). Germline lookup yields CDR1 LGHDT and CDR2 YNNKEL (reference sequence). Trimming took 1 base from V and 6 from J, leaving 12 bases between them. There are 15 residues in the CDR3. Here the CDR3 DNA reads TGTGCCAGCAGCCAAGGAACAGGGCCTCATGAAAAACTGTTTTTT. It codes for CASSQGTGPHEKLFF.

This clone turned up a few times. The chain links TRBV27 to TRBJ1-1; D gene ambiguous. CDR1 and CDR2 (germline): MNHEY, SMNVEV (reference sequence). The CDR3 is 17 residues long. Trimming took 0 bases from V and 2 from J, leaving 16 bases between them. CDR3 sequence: CASSLSPRRSSNTEAFF. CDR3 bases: TGTGCCAGCAGTTTATCCCCGAGGAGGTCAAGTAACACTGAAGCTTTCTTT.

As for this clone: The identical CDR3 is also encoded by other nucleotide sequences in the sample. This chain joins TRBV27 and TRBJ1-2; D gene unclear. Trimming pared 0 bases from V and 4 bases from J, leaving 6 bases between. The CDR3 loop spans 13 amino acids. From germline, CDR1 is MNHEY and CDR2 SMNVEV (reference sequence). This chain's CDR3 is CASSLSLSYGYTF. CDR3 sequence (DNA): TGTGCCAGCAGTTTATCGTTGTCCTATGGCTACACCTTC.

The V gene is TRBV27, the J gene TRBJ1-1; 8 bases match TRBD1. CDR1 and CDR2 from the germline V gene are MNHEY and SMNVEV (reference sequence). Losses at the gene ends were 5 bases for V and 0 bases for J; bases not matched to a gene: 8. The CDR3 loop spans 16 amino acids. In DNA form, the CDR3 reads TGTGCCAGCAGTCCTAGGACAGGGAACATGAACACTGAAGCTTTCTTT. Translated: CASSPRTGNMNTEAFF.

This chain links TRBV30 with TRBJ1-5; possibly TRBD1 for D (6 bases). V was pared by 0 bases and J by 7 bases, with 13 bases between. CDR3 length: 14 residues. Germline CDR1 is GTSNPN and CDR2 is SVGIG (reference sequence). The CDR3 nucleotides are TGTGCCTGGAGTGTTGCGGGGGCCGGGCAGCCCCAGCATTTT. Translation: CAWSVAGAGQPQHF.

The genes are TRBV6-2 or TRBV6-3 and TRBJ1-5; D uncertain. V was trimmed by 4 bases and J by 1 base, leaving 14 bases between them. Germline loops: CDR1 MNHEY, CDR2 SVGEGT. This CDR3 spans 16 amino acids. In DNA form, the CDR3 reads TGTGCCAGCAGTTCTGCCTCGGGGAGAAGCAATCAGCCCCAGCATTTT. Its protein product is CASSSASGRSNQPQHF.

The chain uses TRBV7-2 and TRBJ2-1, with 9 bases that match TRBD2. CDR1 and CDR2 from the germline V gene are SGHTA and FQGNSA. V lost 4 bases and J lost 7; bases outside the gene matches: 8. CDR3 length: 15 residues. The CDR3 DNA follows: TGTGCCAGCAGCTCACATTTAGCGGGAGTTAATGAGCAGTTCTTC. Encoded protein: CASSSHLAGVNEQFF.